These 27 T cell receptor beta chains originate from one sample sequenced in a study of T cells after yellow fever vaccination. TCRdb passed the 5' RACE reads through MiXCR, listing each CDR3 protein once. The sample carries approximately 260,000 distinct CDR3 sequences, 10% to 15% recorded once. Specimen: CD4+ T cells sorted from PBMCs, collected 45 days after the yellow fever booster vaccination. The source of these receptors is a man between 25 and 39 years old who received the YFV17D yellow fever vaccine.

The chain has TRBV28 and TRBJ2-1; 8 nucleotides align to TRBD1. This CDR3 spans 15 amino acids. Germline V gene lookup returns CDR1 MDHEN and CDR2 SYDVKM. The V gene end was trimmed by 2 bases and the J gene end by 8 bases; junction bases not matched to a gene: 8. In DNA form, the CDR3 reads TGTGCCAGCAGTTTAGCCAGGGGGCGCATCGATGAGCAGTTCTTC. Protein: CASSLARGRIDEQFF.

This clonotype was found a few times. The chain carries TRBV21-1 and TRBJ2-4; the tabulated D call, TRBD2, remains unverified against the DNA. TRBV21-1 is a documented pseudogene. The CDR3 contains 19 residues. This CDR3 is CASSKRTSGRSRCENIQYF. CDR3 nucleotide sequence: TGTGCCAGCAGCAAACGTACTAGCGGGAGAAGTCGTTGTGAAAACATTCAGTACTTC.

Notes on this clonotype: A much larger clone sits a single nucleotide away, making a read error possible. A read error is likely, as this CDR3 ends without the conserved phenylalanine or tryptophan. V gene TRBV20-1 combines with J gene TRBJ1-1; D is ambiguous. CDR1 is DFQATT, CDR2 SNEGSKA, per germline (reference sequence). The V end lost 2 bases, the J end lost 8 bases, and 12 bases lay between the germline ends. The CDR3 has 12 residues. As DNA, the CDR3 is TGCAGTGCTAGACTCCCCAACCGCGAAGCTTTCCTT. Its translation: CSARLPNREAFL.

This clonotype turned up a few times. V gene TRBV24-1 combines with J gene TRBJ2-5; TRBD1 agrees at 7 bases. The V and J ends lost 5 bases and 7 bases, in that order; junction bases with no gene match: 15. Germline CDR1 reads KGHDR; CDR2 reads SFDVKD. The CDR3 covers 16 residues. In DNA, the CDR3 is TGTGCCACCAGTGGTGGGACAGCCATACCTTCTTCGACCCAGTACTTC. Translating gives CATSGGTAIPSSTQYF.

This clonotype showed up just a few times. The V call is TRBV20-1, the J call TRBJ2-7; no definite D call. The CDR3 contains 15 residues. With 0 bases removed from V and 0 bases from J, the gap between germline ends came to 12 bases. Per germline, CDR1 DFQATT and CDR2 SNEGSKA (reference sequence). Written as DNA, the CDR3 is TGCAGTGCTAGAGATCGGCACACGAGCTCCTACGAGCAGTACTTC. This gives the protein CSARDRHTSSYEQYF.

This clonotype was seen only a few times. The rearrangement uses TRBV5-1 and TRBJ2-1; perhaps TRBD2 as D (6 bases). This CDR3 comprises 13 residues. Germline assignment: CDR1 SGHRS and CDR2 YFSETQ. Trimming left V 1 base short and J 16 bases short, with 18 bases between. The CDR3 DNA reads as TGCGCCAGCAGCTTGAGTGATTTGACTAGAAGCTTCTTC. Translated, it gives CASSLSDLTRSFF.

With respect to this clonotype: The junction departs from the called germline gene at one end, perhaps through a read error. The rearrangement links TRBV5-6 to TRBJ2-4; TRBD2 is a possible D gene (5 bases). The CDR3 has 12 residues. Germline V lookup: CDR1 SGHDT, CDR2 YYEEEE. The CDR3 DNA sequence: TGTGCCAGCAGCTTGAAGTTGACGGGATCACACTTC. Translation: CASSLKLTGSHF. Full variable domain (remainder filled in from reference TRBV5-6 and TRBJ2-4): DAGVTQSPTHLIKTRGQQVTLRCSPKSGHDTVSWYQQALGQGPQFIFQYYEEEERQRGNFPDRFSGHQFPNYSSELNVNALLLGDSALYLCASSLKLTGSHFGAGTRLSVL.

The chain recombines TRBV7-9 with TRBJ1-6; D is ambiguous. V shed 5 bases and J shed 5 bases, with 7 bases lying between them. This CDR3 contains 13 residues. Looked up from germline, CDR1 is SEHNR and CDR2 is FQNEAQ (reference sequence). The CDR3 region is CASSPHHNSPLHF. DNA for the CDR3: TGTGCCAGCAGCCCACATCATAATTCACCCCTCCACTTT.

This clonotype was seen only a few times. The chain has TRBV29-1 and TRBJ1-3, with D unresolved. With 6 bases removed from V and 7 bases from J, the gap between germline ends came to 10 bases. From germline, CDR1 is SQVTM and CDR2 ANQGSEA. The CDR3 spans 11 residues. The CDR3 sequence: CSVLDGNTIYF. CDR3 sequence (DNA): TGCAGCGTCCTAGACGGGAACACCATATATTTT.

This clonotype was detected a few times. CDR3 protein: CASSYNSNQPQHF. Written as DNA, the CDR3 is TGTGCCAGCAGTTATAATAGCAATCAGCCCCAGCATTTT. The rearrangement uses TRBV6-5 and TRBJ1-5; D not resolved. With 3 bases removed from V and 0 bases from J, the gap between germline ends came to 3 bases. CDR3 size: 13 residues. CDR1 MNHEY and CDR2 SVGAGI come from the germline V gene.

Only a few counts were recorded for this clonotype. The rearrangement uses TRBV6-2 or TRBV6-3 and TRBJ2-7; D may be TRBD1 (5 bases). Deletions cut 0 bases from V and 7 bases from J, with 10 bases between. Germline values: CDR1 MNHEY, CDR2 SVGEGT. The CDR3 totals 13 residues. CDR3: CASSYSSGREQYF. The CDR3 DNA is TGTGCCAGCAGTTACTCCTCAGGGCGGGAGCAGTACTTC.

The CDR3: CASSQGLAGDEQFF. The CDR3 nucleotides read TGTGCCAGCAGCCAAGGACTAGCGGGAGATGAGCAGTTCTTC. The chain is built from TRBV11-3 and TRBJ2-1, with 13 bases lining up with TRBD2. The CDR3 consists of 14 residues. Germline V lookup: CDR1 SGHNT, CDR2 YENEEA. J was trimmed by 8 bases and V by 5 bases; bases with no gene match: 3.

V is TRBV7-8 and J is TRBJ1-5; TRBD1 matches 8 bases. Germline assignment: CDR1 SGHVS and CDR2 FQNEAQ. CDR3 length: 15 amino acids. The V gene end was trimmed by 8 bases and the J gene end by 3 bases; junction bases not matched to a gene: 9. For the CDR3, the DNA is TGTGCCAGCGCTACCGGTCAGGGGGCCAATCAGCCCCAGCATTTT. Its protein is CASATGQGANQPQHF.

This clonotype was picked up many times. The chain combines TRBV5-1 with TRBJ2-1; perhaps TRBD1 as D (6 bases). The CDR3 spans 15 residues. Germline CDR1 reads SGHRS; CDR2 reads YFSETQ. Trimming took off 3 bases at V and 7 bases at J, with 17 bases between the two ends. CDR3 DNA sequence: TGCGCCAGCAGCTCCTCCGGGACAATCCGTAATGAGCAGTTCTTC. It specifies CASSSSGTIRNEQFF.

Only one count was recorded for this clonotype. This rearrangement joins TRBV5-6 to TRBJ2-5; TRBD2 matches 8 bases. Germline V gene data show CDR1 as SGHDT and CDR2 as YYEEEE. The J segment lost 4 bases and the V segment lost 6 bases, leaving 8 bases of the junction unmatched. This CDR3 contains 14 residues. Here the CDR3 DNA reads TGTGCCAGCAACCCCGGGCTAGCGGGAGAGACCCAGTACTTC. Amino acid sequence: CASNPGLAGETQYF.

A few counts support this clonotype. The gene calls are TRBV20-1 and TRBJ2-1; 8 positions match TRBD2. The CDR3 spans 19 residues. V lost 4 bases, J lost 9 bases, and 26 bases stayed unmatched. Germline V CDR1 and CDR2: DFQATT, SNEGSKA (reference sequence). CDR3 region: CSAIARMFGGTRDPIEQFF. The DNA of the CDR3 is TGCAGTGCTATCGCGAGGATGTTCGGTGGGACTAGGGACCCCATTGAGCAGTTCTTC.

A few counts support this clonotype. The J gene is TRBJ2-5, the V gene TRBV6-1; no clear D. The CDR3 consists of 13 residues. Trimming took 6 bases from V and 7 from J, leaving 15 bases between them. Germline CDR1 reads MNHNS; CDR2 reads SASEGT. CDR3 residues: CASRQIIRRTQYF. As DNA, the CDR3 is TGTGCCAGCAGGCAAATCATTCGGCGGACCCAGTACTTC.

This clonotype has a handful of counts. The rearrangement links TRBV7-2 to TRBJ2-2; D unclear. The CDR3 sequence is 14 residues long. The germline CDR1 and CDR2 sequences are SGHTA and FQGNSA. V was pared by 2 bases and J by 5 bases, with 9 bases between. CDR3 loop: CASSLYGRTGELFF. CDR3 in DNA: TGTGCCAGCAGCTTATACGGGCGTACCGGGGAGCTGTTTTTT.

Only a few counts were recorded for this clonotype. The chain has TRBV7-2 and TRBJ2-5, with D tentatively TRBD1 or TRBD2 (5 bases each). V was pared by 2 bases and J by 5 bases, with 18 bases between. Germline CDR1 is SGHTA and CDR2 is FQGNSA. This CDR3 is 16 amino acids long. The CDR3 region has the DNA TGTGCCAGCAGCTTAATGGGTGTGGGGACGATCGAGACCCAGTACTTC. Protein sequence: CASSLMGVGTIETQYF.

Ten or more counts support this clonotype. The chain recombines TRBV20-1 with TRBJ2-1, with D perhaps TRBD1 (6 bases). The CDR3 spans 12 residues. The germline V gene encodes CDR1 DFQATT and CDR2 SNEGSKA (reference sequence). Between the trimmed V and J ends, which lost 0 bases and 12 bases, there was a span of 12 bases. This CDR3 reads CSARDNGGMQFF. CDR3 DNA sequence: TGCAGTGCTAGAGATAATGGGGGCATGCAGTTCTTC.

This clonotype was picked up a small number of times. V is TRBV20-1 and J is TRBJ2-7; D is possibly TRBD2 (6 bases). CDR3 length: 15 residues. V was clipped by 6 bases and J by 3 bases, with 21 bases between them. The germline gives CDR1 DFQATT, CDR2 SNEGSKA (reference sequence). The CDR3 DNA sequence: TGCAGTGCCAACTCCGGGGGAGCGACGGTCTACGAGCAGTACTTC. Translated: CSANSGGATVYEQYF.

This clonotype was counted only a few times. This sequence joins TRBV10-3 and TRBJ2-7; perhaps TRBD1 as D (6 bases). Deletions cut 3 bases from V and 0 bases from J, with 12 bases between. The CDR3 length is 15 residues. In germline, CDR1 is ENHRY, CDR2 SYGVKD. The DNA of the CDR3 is TGTGCCATCAGTGATACAGACAGGAGCTCCTACGAGCAGTACTTC. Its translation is CAISDTDRSSYEQYF.

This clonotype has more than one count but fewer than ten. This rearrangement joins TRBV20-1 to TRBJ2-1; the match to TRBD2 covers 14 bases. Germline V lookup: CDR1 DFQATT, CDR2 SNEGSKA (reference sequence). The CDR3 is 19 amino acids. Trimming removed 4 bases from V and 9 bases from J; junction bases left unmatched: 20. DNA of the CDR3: TGCAGTGCTACATCTCCCGGGACTAGCGGGAGATTTTTGTTGGGTGAGCAGTTCTTC. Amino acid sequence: CSATSPGTSGRFLLGEQFF.

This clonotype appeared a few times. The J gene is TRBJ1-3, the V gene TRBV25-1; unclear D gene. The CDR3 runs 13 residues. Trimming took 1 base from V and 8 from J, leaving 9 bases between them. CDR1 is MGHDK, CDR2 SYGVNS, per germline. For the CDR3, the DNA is TGTGCCAGCAGTGAATTTGCAGTACACACCATATATTTT. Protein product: CASSEFAVHTIYF. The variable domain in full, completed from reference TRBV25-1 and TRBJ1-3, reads EADIYQTPRYLVIGTGKKITLECSQTMGHDKMYWYQQDPGMELHLIHYSYGVNSTEKGDLSSESTVSRIRTEHFPLTLESARPSHTSQYLCASSEFAVHTIYFGEGSWLTVV.

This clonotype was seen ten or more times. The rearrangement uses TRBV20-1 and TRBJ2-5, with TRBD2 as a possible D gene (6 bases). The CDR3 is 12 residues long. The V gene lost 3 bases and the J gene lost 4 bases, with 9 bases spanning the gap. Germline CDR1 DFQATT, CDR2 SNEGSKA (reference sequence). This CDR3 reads CSASPGRETQYF. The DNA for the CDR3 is TGCAGTGCTAGCCCCGGGAGAGAGACCCAGTACTTC.

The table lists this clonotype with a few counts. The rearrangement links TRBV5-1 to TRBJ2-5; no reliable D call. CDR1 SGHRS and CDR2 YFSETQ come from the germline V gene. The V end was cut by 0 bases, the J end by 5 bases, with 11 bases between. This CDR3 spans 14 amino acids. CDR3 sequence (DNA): TGCGCCAGCAGCTTGGGTAGGCAGACGGAGACCCAGTACTTC. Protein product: CASSLGRQTETQYF.

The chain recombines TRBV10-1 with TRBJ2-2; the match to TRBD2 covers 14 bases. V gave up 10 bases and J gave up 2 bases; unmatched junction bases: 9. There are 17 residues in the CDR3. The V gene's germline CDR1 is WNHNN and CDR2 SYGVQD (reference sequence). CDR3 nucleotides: TGCGCCATCTCTGGACTAGCGGGAGGCCCTAACACCGGGGAGCTGTTTTTT. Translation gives CAISGLAGGPNTGELFF.